The 5 T cell receptor beta chains reported below all come from one sample, sequenced in a study of T-cell reconstitution after alpha-beta-depleted transplantation in children. It was with unique molecular identifiers that the TCRbeta library was prepared. MiXCR was run by TCRdb on the PCR reads, yielding one entry per CDR3 protein. The sample shows hundreds of thousands of distinct CDR3 sequences, roughly a tenth of them seen only once. Sequencing was performed on PBMCs, taken before TCRalphabeta/CD19-depleted stem cell transplant. The receptors here all came from a child aged 2-15 years with inherited bone marrow failure, due to receive a stem cell transplant.

The chain combines TRBV12-3 or TRBV12-4 with TRBJ2-7; 12 bases map to TRBD1. The V and J ends lost 2 bases and 3 bases, in that order; junction bases with no gene match: 11. CDR3 length equals 18 residues. The CDR3 spells CASSLKWDRGRVYYEQYF. CDR3 DNA: TGTGCCAGCAGTTTAAAGTGGGACAGGGGGCGCGTTTACTACGAGCAGTACTTC.

Only a few counts were recorded for this clonotype. The junction does not match germline at one end; this may be a read error. The chain employs TRBV27 and TRBJ2-1; 12 nucleotides line up with TRBD2. Germline V lookup: CDR1 MNHEY, CDR2 SMNVEV (reference sequence). This CDR3 spans 16 amino acids. CDR3 protein: CASSLAGGLSNNEQFF. The CDR3 coding sequence is TGTGCCAGCAGTCTAGCGGGAGGGCTCTCCAACAATGAGCAGTTCTTC.

V is TRBV5-4 and J is TRBJ2-3; D remains unclear. Germline V gene sequence: CDR1 SGHNT, CDR2 YYREEE (reference sequence). CDR3 length: 13 amino acids. V was pared by 6 bases and J by 3 bases, with 11 bases between. This CDR3 is CASIQSGTDTQYF. The CDR3 DNA reads as TGTGCCAGCATCCAGTCCGGTACAGATACGCAGTATTTT.

The V gene is TRBV15, the J gene TRBJ2-1; D might be TRBD2 (5 bases). This CDR3 spans 17 amino acids. Trimming removed 6 bases from V and 2 bases from J, with 20 bases in between. Germline-derived CDR1 and CDR2 are LNHNV and YYDKDF (reference sequence). The CDR3 DNA reads TGTGCCACCAGAGAGAGCGTGGGAGCCCCCGCCTACAATGAGCAGTTCTTC. Protein sequence: CATRESVGAPAYNEQFF.

This clonotype was recorded many times. The V and J genes are TRBV5-1 and TRBJ1-1, with D possibly matching TRBD1 (5 bases). Between the trimmed V and J ends, which lost 4 bases and 5 bases, there was a span of 15 bases. Germline V CDR1 and CDR2: SGHRS, YFSETQ. The CDR3 runs 14 residues. CDR3 DNA: TGCGCCAGCAGCCTCCGGGACCTAGTGACTGAAGCTTTCTTT. Its translation is CASSLRDLVTEAFF.